This entry lists 8 T cell receptor beta chains sequenced from one sample in a study of cytomegalovirus exposure and HLA in healthy donors (dated by TCRdb to 2016 to 2017). The protocol used for the library was the immunoSEQ multiplex PCR assay. The multiplex PCR relied on a mix of 60 forward primers for TCR Vbeta segments and 13 reverse primers for TCR Jbeta segments. The source is immuneACCESS, and TCRdb retained only in-frame sequences with V and J called. Part of the clones is not carried over; for the studies checked, unresolved V genes explain less than half of this, and the remainder is unexplained. The sample table lists about 97,000 clones, around 83% of them with a count of one. The top ten hold about 3.9% of the sample. Sequenced sample: PBMCs. These TCRs come from a man in his thirties or forties in good health and CMV-seronegative.

This clone was recorded once. The chain has TRBV5-1 and TRBJ2-2, with no clear D. Germline loops: CDR1 SGHRS, CDR2 YFSETQ. The CDR3 has 16 residues. Trimming pared 4 bases from V and 5 bases from J, leaving 18 bases between. CDR3 sequence reads: CASSTGSGLTTGELFF. The CDR3 nucleotides are TGCGCCAGCAGCACTGGATCAGGTCTTACGACCGGGGAGCTGTTTTTT.

This chain connects TRBV6-1 to TRBJ1-2; 7 nucleotides match TRBD1. V shed 3 bases and J 7 bases; nucleotides not matched to a gene: 5. The length of the CDR3 is 13 residues. Germline V gene data show CDR1 as MNHNS and CDR2 as SASEGT. CDR3 loop: CASSDLQGIGYTF. The DNA of the CDR3 is TGTGCCAGCAGTGACCTACAGGGGATTGGCTACACCTTC.

This clone has a single count. The chain joins TRBV7-9 to TRBJ2-2; D not certain. V shed 1 base and J shed 7 bases, with 7 bases lying between them. CDR3 size: 13 residues. Germline V gene sequence: CDR1 SEHNR, CDR2 FQNEAQ (reference sequence). CDR3 region: CASSLDSLGELFF. In DNA form, the CDR3 reads TGTGCCAGCAGCTTAGATAGCCTCGGGGAGCTGTTTTTT.

V is TRBV9 and J is TRBJ1-6; 7 bases agree with TRBD1. This CDR3 is 15 amino acids long. CDR1 is SGDLS, CDR2 YYNGEE, per germline. J lost 7 bases, V lost 3 bases, and 7 bases had no gene match. The CDR3 loop is CASSAETGFNSPLHF. The CDR3, as DNA: TGTGCCAGCAGCGCTGAGACAGGGTTCAATTCACCCCTCCACTTT.

The J gene is TRBJ1-4, the V gene TRBV4-2; TRBD1 aligns across 9 bases. Germline CDR1 reads LGHNA; CDR2 reads YNFKEQ. The CDR3 consists of 21 residues. Germline trimming cut 3 bases from V and 7 bases from J; bases unmatched to any gene: 24. Here the CDR3 reads CASSHGGGAGTGQGVGEKLFF. The DNA for the CDR3 is TGTGCCAGCAGCCATGGGGGAGGTGCCGGGACAGGGCAGGGAGTAGGTGAAAAACTGTTTTTT.

The genes are TRBV7-2 and TRBJ2-2; TRBD2 matches at 15 bases. After removal of 5 bases from V and 4 bases from J, the junction contained 5 bases not matched to a gene. This CDR3 region has 17 residues. Germline CDR1 reads SGHTA; CDR2 reads FQGNSA. CDR3 nucleotides: TGTGCCAGCAGCCCCGAGGGACTAGCGGGGGGCACCGGGGAGCTGTTTTTT. This sequence encodes CASSPEGLAGGTGELFF.

CDR3 coding DNA: TGTGCCAGCTCAGTGACAGGCAGCTCCTACGAGCAGTACTTC. This gives the protein CASSVTGSSYEQYF. The chain carries TRBV18 and TRBJ2-7; a possible D gene is TRBD1 (6 bases). This CDR3 region has 14 residues. Trimming stripped 5 bases from V and 0 bases from J, with 11 bases between. The germline gives CDR1 KGHSH, CDR2 LQKENI.

This sequence joins TRBV19 and TRBJ2-2, with a weak D call TRBD1 (5 bases). Germline CDR1 LNHDA, CDR2 SQIVND (reference sequence). This CDR3 is built from 17 residues. Trimming took off 6 bases at V and 5 bases at J, with 22 bases between the two ends. This CDR3 is CASSTSKSGAWTGELFF. The CDR3, as DNA: TGTGCCAGTAGCACCTCGAAGTCTGGGGCGTGGACCGGGGAGCTGTTTTTT.